A single sample gave rise to the 11 T cell receptor beta chains below, sequenced in a study of CD8 T cells in ankylosing spondylitis. Study outcomes and limitations: A TCR beta motif made of 7 to 9 highly homologous variants seemed typical of ankylosing spondylitis blood.

Using its own MiXCR run on the 5' RACE reads, TCRdb lists one record per CDR3 protein. The table lists 250,000 to 350,000 distinct CDR3 sequences, 6.5% to 10% of them singletons. Antigens of these TCRs are unknown. Source material: blood, either unsorted or a sorted T cell fraction (not recorded which). The receptors were gathered from a male donor with ankylosing spondylitis.

This clonotype showed up just a few times. The DNA of the CDR3 is TGCAGTGCTGGACAGGGACAGGCGGAGGAGACCCAGTACTTC. It is translated as CSAGQGQAEETQYF. V is TRBV20-1 and J is TRBJ2-5, with 8 bases fitting TRBD1. The CDR3 totals 14 residues. Germline lookup yields CDR1 DFQATT and CDR2 SNEGSKA (reference sequence). V trimming: 5 bases; J trimming: 5 bases; junction bases outside the gene matches: 10.

This clonotype was counted only a few times. This sequence joins TRBV6-5 and TRBJ2-7; the D call may be TRBD1 or TRBD2 (5 bases each). Germline values: CDR1 MNHEY, CDR2 SVGAGI. The length of the CDR3 is 14 residues. V dropped 2 bases and J dropped 6 bases, with 14 bases sitting between them. CDR3 in amino acids: CASSYVGPLGEQYF. The CDR3 DNA sequence: TGTGCCAGCAGTTACGTGGGACCCCTTGGCGAGCAGTACTTC.

The V gene is TRBV20-1, the J gene TRBJ2-3; D call uncertain. CDR1 is DFQATT, CDR2 SNEGSKA, per germline (reference sequence). Deletions cut 5 bases from V and 6 bases from J, with 9 bases between. CDR3 length equals 11 residues. The CDR3 region is CSALKPDTQYF. The CDR3 nucleotides are TGCAGTGCTTTAAAGCCGGATACGCAGTATTTT.

This chain joins TRBV4-1 and TRBJ1-2, with D possibly TRBD1 on 6 matching bases. Trimming cost V 3 bases and J 6 bases, with 11 bases left between them. The CDR3 sequence is 13 residues long. CDR1 is MGHRA and CDR2 is YSYEKL in the germline V gene. For the CDR3, the DNA is TGCGCCAGCAGCCAGGCGGCAGGGGATGGCTACACCTTC. Protein: CASSQAAGDGYTF.

This clonotype has a handful of counts. Its ends do not fully match the called genes, so a read error is possible. The genes are TRBV7-7 and TRBJ2-3; D gene unclear. CDR3 size: 13 residues. The germline CDR1 and CDR2 sequences are SSHAT and FNYEAQ (reference sequence). Here the CDR3 reads CASSLGDLDTQYF. The DNA of the CDR3 is TGTGCTAGCAGCTTAGGCGATCTGGATACGCAGTATTTT.

This clonotype was observed at least ten times. This rearrangement joins TRBV7-2 to TRBJ1-5; a possible D gene is TRBD1 (5 bases). Trimming removed 1 base at V and 3 bases at J, with 10 bases between. Germline-derived CDR1 and CDR2 are SGHTA and FQGNSA. This CDR3 is built from 15 residues. Here the CDR3 reads CASSLGRGTNQPQHF. The CDR3 DNA reads as TGTGCCAGCAGCTTAGGCCGGGGGACCAATCAGCCCCAGCATTTT.

This clonotype was seen at least ten times. The rearrangement links TRBV6-2 or TRBV6-3 to TRBJ2-7; possibly TRBD1 for D (6 bases). This CDR3 spans 12 amino acids. The V end was cut by 5 bases, the J end by 11 bases, with 16 bases between. The V gene's germline CDR1 is MNHEY and CDR2 SVGEGT. CDR3 DNA: TGTGCCAGCAGTAACGAAGGGGGTGTGGAGTACTTC. Translation gives CASSNEGGVEYF.

There are a few counts of this clonotype. V gene TRBV9 combines with J gene TRBJ1-6; D unresolved. Germline values: CDR1 SGDLS, CDR2 YYNGEE. Trimming took off 1 base at V and 14 bases at J, with 10 bases between the two ends. The CDR3 has 12 residues. DNA for the CDR3: TGTGCCAGCAGCGTATTGGACGGAACCCTCCACTTT. Amino acids: CASSVLDGTLHF.

The chain employs TRBV29-1 and TRBJ1-1; D remains ambiguous. This CDR3 spans 12 amino acids. V lost 4 bases, J lost 4 bases, and 10 bases lay in between. Germline V lookup: CDR1 SQVTM, CDR2 ANQGSEA. The CDR3: CSVGHGSTEAFF. CDR3 DNA: TGCAGCGTTGGGCATGGGTCCACTGAAGCTTTCTTT.

This clonotype was counted only a few times. The chain recombines TRBV10-3 with TRBJ2-7; 8 positions match TRBD2. The V and J ends lost 4 bases and 5 bases, in that order; junction bases with no gene match: 10. Germline values: CDR1 ENHRY, CDR2 SYGVKD. This CDR3 has 15 amino acids. The CDR3 protein is CAISATGTSFDEQYF. The CDR3 coding sequence is TGTGCCATCAGTGCAACCGGGACTAGTTTCGACGAGCAGTACTTC.

The J gene is TRBJ1-5, the V gene TRBV7-8; tentatively, D is TRBD1 (6 bases). Germline CDR1 reads SGHVS; CDR2 reads FQNEAQ. The CDR3 contains 15 residues. Trimming cost V 1 base and J 3 bases, with 10 bases left between them. CDR3 in DNA: TGTGCCAGCAGCTTAGACAGGGCGGACAATCAGCCCCAGCATTTT. Protein product: CASSLDRADNQPQHF.